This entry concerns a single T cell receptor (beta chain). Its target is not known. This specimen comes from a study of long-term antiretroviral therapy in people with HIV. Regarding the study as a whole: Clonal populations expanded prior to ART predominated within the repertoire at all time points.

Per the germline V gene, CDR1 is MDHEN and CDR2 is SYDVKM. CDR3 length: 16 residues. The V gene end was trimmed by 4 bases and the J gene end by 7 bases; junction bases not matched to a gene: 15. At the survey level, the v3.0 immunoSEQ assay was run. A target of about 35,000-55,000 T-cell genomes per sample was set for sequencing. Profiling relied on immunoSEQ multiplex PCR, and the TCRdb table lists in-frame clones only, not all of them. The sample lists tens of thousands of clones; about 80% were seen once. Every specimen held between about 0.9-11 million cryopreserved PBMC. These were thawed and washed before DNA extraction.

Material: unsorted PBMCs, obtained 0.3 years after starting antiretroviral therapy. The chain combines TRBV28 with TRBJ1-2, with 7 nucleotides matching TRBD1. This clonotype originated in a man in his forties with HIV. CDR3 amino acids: CASSSFLGQYPFGYTF. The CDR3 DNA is TGTGCCAGCAGTTCTTTTCTGGGACAGTACCCTTTTGGCTACACCTTC.